This T cell receptor (beta chain) was documented in a study of blood T cell repertoires in COVID-19. Study-level information: The study drew acute and convalescent COVID-19 samples from the United States, Italy and Spain.

The CDR3 is 15 residues long. CDR1 and CDR2 from the germline V gene are SGDLS and YYNGEE. Trimming took off 4 bases at V and 4 bases at J, with 15 bases between the two ends. Sequenced by immunoSEQ multiplex PCR; TCRdb stores in-frame clones only, minus some. In the table there are about 43,000 clones, around nine tenths of which are singletons. The clonotype was recovered from a man aged 35 to 55 with COVID-19, enrolled during active disease. Material: peripheral blood. J is TRBJ2-1 and V is TRBV9; possible D gene TRBD2, 6 bases. CDR3 bases: TGTGCCAGCAGCCCTCCGGGACTTCAATACAATGAGCAGTTCTTC. Translation: CASSPPGLQYNEQFF.